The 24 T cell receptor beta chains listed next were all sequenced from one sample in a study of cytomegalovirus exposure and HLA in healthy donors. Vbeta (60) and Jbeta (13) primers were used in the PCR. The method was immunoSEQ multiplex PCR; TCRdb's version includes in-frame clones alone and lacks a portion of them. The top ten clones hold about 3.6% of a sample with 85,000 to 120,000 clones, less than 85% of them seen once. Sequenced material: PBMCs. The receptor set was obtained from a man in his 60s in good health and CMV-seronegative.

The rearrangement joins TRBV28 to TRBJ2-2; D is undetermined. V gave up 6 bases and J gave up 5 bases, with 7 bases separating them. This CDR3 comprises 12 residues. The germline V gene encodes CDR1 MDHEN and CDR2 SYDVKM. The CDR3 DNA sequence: TGTGCCAGCAGGACATCGACCGGGGAGCTGTTTTTT. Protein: CASRTSTGELFF. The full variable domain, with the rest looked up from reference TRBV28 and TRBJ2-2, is DVKVTQSSRYLVKRTGEKVFLECVQDMDHENMFWYRQDPGLGLRLIYFSYDVKMKEKGDIPEGYSVSREKKERFSLILESASTNQTSMYLCASRTSTGELFFGEGSRLTVL.

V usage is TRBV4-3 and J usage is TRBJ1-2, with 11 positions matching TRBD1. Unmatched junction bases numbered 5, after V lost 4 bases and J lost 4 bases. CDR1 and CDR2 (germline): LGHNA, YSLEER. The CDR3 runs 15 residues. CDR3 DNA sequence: TGCGCCAGCAGCCCCAGGACAGGGGGCATCTATGGCTACACCTTC. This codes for CASSPRTGGIYGYTF.

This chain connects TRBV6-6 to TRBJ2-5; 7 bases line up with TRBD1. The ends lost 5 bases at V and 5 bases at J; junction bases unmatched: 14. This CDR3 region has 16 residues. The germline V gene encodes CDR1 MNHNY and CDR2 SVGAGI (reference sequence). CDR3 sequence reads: CASSPLFTGDPETQYF. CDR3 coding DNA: TGTGCCAGCAGTCCGCTCTTTACAGGGGATCCGGAGACCCAGTACTTC.

CDR3 sequence: CASSLSQGTEAFF. The CDR3 DNA reads as TGTGCCAGCAGCCTCTCCCAGGGGACTGAAGCTTTCTTT. The V and J genes are TRBV7-3 and TRBJ1-1; perhaps TRBD1 as D (6 bases). The CDR3 contains 13 residues. Germline V gene sequence: CDR1 SGHTA, CDR2 FQGTGA. Trimming cost V 5 bases and J 5 bases, with 12 bases left between them.

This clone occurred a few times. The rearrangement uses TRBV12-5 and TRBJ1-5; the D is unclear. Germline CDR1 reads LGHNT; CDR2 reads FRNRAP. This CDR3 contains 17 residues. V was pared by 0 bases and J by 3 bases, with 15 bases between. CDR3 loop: CASGLVGDGHYNQPQHF. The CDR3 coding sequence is TGTGCTAGTGGTTTGGTAGGTGATGGTCACTACAATCAGCCCCAGCATTTT.

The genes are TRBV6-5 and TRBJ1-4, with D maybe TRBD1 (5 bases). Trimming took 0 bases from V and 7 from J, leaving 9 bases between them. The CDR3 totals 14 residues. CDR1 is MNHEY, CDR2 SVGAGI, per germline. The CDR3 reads CASSYSIQGEKLFF. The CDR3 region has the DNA TGTGCCAGCAGTTACTCGATCCAGGGTGAAAAACTGTTTTTT.

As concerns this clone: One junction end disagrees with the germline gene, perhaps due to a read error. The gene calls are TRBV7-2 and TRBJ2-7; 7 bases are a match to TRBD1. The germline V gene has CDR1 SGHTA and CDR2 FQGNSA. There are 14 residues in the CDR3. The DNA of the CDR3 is TGTGCCAGCAGTTTAGGGACAGAAACCTACGAGCAGTACTTC. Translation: CASSLGTETYEQYF.

As DNA, the CDR3 is TGTGCCAGTAGTATTCCTGGCGGGGGGGAGGTTACGCAGTATTTT. Translating it yields CASSIPGGGEVTQYF. The chain couples TRBV19 to TRBJ2-3, with TRBD2 matching over 9 bases. This CDR3 is built from 15 residues. Germline V gene data show CDR1 as LNHDA and CDR2 as SQIVND (reference sequence). The V segment lost 3 bases and the J segment 8 bases; nucleotides outside the gene matches: 9.

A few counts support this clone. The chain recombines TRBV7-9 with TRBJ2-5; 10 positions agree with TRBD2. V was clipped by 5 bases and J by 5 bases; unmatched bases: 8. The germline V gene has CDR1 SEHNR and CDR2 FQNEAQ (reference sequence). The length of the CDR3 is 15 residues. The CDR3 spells CASSVASGGRETQYF. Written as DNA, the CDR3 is TGTGCCAGCAGCGTGGCTAGCGGGGGAAGGGAGACCCAGTACTTC.

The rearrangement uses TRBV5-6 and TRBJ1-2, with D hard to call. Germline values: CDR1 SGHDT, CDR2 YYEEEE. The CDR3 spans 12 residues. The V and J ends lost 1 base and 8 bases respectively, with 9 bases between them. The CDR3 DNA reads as TGTGCCAGCAGCTTGAGAGAGAGCGGCTACACCTTC. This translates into CASSLRESGYTF.

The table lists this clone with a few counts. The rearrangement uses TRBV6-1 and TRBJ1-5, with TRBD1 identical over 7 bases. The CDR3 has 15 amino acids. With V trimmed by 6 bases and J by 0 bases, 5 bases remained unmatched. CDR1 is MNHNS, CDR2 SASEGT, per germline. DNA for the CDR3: TGTGCCAGCAGATGGGACAGCTATAGCAATCAGCCCCAGCATTTT. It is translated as CASRWDSYSNQPQHF.

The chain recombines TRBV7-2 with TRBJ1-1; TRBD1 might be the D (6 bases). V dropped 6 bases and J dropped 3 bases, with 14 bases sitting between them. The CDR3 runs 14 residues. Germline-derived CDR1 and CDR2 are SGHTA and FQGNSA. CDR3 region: CASRVQGKDTEAFF. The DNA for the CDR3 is TGTGCCAGCAGGGTACAGGGAAAGGACACTGAAGCTTTCTTT.

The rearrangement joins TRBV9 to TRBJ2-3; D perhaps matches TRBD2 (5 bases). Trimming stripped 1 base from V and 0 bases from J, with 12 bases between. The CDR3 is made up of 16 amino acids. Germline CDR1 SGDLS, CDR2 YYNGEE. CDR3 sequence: CASSVLLEGSTDTQYF. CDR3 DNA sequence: TGTGCCAGCAGCGTACTTTTAGAGGGCAGCACAGATACGCAGTATTTT.

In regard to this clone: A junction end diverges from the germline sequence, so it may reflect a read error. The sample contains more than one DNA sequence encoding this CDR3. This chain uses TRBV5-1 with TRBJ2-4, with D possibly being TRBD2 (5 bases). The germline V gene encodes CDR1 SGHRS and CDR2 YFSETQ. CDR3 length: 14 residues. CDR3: CASSGSLAKNIQYF. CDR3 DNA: TGCGCTAGCAGCGGCAGTCTAGCCAAAAACATTCAGTACTTC.

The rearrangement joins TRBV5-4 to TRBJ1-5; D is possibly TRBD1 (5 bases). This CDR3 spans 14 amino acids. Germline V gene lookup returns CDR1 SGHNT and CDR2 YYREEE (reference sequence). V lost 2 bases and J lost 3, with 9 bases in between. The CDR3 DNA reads TGTGCCAGCAGCTTCTCAGGGTCCAATCAGCCCCAGCATTTT. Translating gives CASSFSGSNQPQHF.

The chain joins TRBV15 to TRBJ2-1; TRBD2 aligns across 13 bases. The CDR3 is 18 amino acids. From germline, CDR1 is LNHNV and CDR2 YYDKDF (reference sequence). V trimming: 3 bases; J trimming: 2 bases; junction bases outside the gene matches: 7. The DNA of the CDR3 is TGTGCCACCAGCAGTCTAGGGACTAGCGGGGCCACCTACAATGAGCAGTTCTTC. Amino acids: CATSSLGTSGATYNEQFF.

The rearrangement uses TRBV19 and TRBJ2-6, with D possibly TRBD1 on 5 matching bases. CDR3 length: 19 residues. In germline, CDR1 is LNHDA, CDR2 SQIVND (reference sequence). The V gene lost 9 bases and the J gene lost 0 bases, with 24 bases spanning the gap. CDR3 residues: CASELRWMQGRSGANVLTF. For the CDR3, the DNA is TGTGCCAGCGAGCTGAGGTGGATGCAGGGCCGCTCTGGGGCCAACGTCCTGACTTTC.

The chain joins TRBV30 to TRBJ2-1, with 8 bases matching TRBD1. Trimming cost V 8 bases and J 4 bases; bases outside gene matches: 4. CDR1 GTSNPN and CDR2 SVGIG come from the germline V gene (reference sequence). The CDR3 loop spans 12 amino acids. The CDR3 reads CAGQGVYNEQFF. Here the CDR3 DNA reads TGTGCCGGACAGGGAGTTTACAATGAGCAGTTCTTC.

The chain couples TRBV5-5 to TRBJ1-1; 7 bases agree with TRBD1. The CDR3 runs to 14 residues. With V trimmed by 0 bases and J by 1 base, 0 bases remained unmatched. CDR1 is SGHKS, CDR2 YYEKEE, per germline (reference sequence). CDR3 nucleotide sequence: TGTGCCAGCAGCTTGGCAGGGGGGAACACTGAAGCTTTCTTT. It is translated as CASSLAGGNTEAFF.

The CDR3 DNA sequence: TGCGCCAGCAGTTCAGGGCAGGGCGGGGAGCTGTTTTTT. This translates into CASSSGQGGELFF. The chain has TRBV5-1 and TRBJ2-2; D perhaps matches TRBD1 (5 bases). The germline V gene encodes CDR1 SGHRS and CDR2 YFSETQ. The CDR3 sequence is 13 residues long. Trimming took off 5 bases at V and 7 bases at J, with 12 bases between the two ends.

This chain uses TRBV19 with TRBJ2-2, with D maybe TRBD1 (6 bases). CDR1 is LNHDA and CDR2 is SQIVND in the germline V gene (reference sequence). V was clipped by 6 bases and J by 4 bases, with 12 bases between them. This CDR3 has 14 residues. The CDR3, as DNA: TGTGCCAGTAGGCCAGGACAGATCACCGGGGAGCTGTTTTTT. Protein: CASRPGQITGELFF.

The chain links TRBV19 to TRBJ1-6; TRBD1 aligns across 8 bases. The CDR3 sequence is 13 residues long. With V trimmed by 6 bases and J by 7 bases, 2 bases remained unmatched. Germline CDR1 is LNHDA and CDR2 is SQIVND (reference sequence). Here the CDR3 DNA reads TGTGCCAGTAGCAGGACAGGGAATTCACCCCTCCACTTT. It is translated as CASSRTGNSPLHF.

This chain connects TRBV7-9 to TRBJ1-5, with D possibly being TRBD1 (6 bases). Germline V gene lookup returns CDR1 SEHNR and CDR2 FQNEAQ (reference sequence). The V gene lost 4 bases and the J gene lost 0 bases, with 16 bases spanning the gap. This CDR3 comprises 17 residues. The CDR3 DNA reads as TGTGCCAGCAGCTCAACTAGATGGGGGCCTAGCAATCAGCCCCAGCATTTT. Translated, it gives CASSSTRWGPSNQPQHF. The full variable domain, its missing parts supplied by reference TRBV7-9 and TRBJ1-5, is DTGVSQNPRHKITKRGQNVTFRCDPISEHNRLYWYRQTLGQGPEFLTYFQNEAQLEKSRLLSDRFSAERPKGSFSTLEIQRTEQGDSAMYLCASSSTRWGPSNQPQHFGDGTRLSIL.

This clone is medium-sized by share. The CDR3 nucleotides read TGTGCCAGCAGTCAGCAGGGGGTTGGCTACGAGCAGTACTTC. The encoded protein is CASSQQGVGYEQYF. The V call is TRBV6-1, the J call TRBJ2-7; the match to TRBD1 covers 7 bases. CDR1 and CDR2 (germline): MNHNS, SASEGT. The CDR3 is 14 residues long. Unmatched junction bases numbered 7, after V lost 5 bases and J lost 3 bases.